The TCR beta chain under discussion was sequenced for a study of CXCR3-negative and CXCR3-positive naive CD8 T cells. General observations from the study: Similar TRBV-TRBJ gene usage was seen in naive CXCR3-negative and CXCR3-positive cells, but not in memory cells.

For this clonotype: Its antigen remains unknown.

Germline CDR1 and CDR2: SGDLS and YYNGEE. The CDR3 spans 18 residues. The libraries of TRB cDNA were constructed through 5' RACE using UMI labels. From its re-call of the 5' RACE reads, TCRdb lists each CDR3 protein once, without DNA. The data show approximately 52,000 distinct CDR3 sequences, and the top ten clones hold approximately 15%. The chain combines TRBV9 with TRBJ2-1; checking the TCRdb D call of TRBD1 is not possible without DNA. The source is a human donor in good health. Some clones in this sample may be carry-over from other donors' samples. The sample taken for sequencing was memory CD8+ T cells from blood. The CDR3 protein is CASSPALLGQGSYNEQFF.